The clone carrying this T cell receptor (beta chain) occurred many times. The antigen is undetermined. This sample stems from a study of T cells in Graves' hyperthyroidism and ophthalmopathy. Researchers took RNA transcripts and amplified the TCR beta CDR3 regions from them. Researchers ran a first-round RT-PCR on the TCR CDR3 using the HTBI primer set. In TCRdb, the multiplex PCR reads were re-called with MiXCR into one record per CDR3 protein. Seen here are 450,000 to 600,000 distinct CDR3 sequences, 15% to 20% observed once, and the top ten hold 47%. J lost 15 bases, V lost 4 bases, and 9 bases had no gene match. Germline values: CDR1 SGHTA, CDR2 FQGNSA. The CDR3 covers 14 residues. Patients affected by ophthalmopathy presented a Clinical Activity Score of at least 3, a NOSPECS grade of at least 4, and disease duration below 3 months. Fresh peripheral blood, under 13 ml, yielded the PBMCs. Study-wide points: Peripheral blood also featured most of the thyroid clonotypes expanded above 0.001.

The sequence was collected from a man between 35 and 55 years old with Graves' ophthalmopathy. The chain combines TRBV7-2 with TRBJ2-1, with 13 bases fitting TRBD2. Source material: blood. CDR3 DNA: TGTGCCAGCAGCTCATTTGAGAGACTAGCGGGAGGGTTCTTC. It is translated as CASSSFERLAGGFF.